This entry describes one T cell receptor beta chain. This entry is derived from a study of blood T cell repertoires in COVID-19. Sequencing was performed with immunoSEQ multiplex PCR; in TCRdb, only in-frame clones are kept and a portion is missing. Of hundreds of thousands of clones in the sample, over 75% were seen once. This TCR derives from a woman aged 40-49 years who had recovered from COVID-19. The sample consisted of PBMCs or T cells enriched from blood (not recorded which).

This CDR3 reads CASSSIDRSYGYTF. The CDR3 DNA follows: TGTGCCAGCAGTTCCATTGACAGGAGTTATGGCTACACCTTC. The genes are TRBV27 and TRBJ1-2; possibly TRBD1 for D (6 bases). The CDR3 contains 14 residues. Between the trimmed V and J ends, which lost 4 bases and 5 bases, there was a span of 14 bases. Germline loops: CDR1 MNHEY, CDR2 SMNVEV (reference sequence).